The rows below give T cell receptor beta chains drawn from one sample of a study of shared T cell receptors in the human thymus. Libraries were prepared by immunoSEQ multiplex PCR; TCRdb keeps only in-frame clonotypes and omits some of them. The sample lists about 660,000 clones, approximately 87% occurring once. These same data were also listed under a study on human thymus T cells.

Sequencing used thymocytes. These receptors came from a boy in the first two years of life with a congenital heart defect. The CDR3 runs from the conserved cysteine through the conserved F or W. D genes are given only for firm matches. Size is omitted from some rows. Given values are once, few, many or a class for expanded clones.

>TRBD1|TRBV20-1|-|TRBJ1-1
TGCACTTGCAGGGGGACTGAAGCTTTCTTT
CTCRGTEAFF
>-|TRBV28|-|TRBJ1-1
TGTGCCAGCAGAGGGGACGGGGAGGACACTGAAGCTTTCTTT
CASRGDGEDTEAFF
>-|TRBV27|-|TRBJ1-4
TGTGCCAGCAGTTTGGCGGCAGGGAATGAAAAACTGTTTTTT
CASSLAAGNEKLFF
>TRBD2|TRBV28|-|TRBJ2-1
TGTGCCAGCAGTTTTTTGGGACTAGCGGACAATGAGCAGTTCTTC
CASSFLGLADNEQFF
>-|TRBV5-1|-|TRBJ2-3
TGCGCCAGCAGGGGGGCCTGGCATCCGACAGATACGCAGTATTTT
CASRGAWHPTDTQYF
>TRBD1|TRBV27|-|TRBJ2-1
TGTGCCAGCACCAATACCGACAGGGGTGGTAATGAGCAGTTCTTC
CASTNTDRGGNEQFF
>TRBD1|TRBV2|-|TRBJ1-2
TGTGCCAGCAGTCTGCCAGAGAGGGGGCCCTATGGCTACACCTTC
CASSLPERGPYGYTF
>-|TRBV12-5|-|TRBJ1-3
TGTGCTAGTGGTTTGGTACCCCCTGGGGAGCCTGGAAACACCATATATTTT
CASGLVPPGEPGNTIYF
>-|TRBV21-1|-|TRBJ2-7
TGTGCCAGCAGCAAAGAATGTGGGACAGGGCCTTGGTACGAGCAGTACTTC
CASSKECGTGPWYEQYF
>-|TRBV10-1|few|TRBJ2-1
TGCGCCAGCAGAGAGAGGCCGGGTACTAGAGGCTACAATGAGCAGTTCTTC
CASRERPGTRGYNEQFF
>TRBD1|TRBV6-1|once|TRBJ2-2
TGTGCCAGCAGCGGACAGGGGTCGAACACCGGGGAGCTGTTTTTT
CASSGQGSNTGELFF
>TRBD1|TRBV18|once|TRBJ2-7
TGTGCCAGCTCACAGACGACAGGGCAGGTCGCCGAGCAGTACTTC
CASSQTTGQVAEQYF
>TRBD2|TRBV27|-|TRBJ2-1
TGTGCCAGCAGTTTACTGACGAGGAACCGACTAGCGGGATTCAATGAGCAGTTCTTC
CASSLLTRNRLAGFNEQFF
>-|TRBV19|-|TRBJ2-1
TGTGCCAGTAGTCGGGGGTTGACCTACAATGAGCAGTTCTTC
CASSRGLTYNEQFF
>TRBD2|TRBV7-2|few|TRBJ2-7
TGTGCCAGCAGCTTACCCCGGGCTAGCGGGAGCTCCTACGAGCAGTACTTC
CASSLPRASGSSYEQYF
>-|TRBV2|-|TRBJ2-4
TGTGCCAGCAGTGAAGGAGACAAAAACATTCAGTACTTC
CASSEGDKNIQYF
>-|TRBV7-9|-|TRBJ1-1
TGTGCCAGCAGCTTACTCCTCACTGAAGCTTTCTTT
CASSLLLTEAFF
>-|TRBV5-4|few|TRBJ2-7
TGTGCCAGCAGCTTCGACAGAACCTACGAGCAGTACTTC
CASSFDRTYEQYF
>TRBD1|TRBV6-6|-|TRBJ1-2
TGTGCCAGCAGTTACGACGGACAGGGGGTGGGCGGCTACACCTTC
CASSYDGQGVGGYTF
>-|TRBV28|-|TRBJ1-6
TGTGCCAGCAGGGCGGGGACGGGACGTGGCTCACCCCTCCACTTT
CASRAGTGRGSPLHF
>-|TRBV5-4|-|TRBJ1-1
TGTGCCAGCAGCTTGGCGGGGTGGGACACTGAAGCTTTCTTT
CASSLAGWDTEAFF
>-|TRBV6-6|-|TRBJ2-7
TGTGCCAGTTTCGACAGACCCTACGAGCAGTACTTC
CASFDRPYEQYF
>TRBD1|TRBV7-2|-|TRBJ1-3
TGTGCCAGCAGCTTAGTGGGGACAGGGGGAATTGGAAACACCATATATTTT
CASSLVGTGGIGNTIYF
>TRBD1|TRBV5-4|-|TRBJ1-1
TGTGCCAGCAGAACTAACCACAGGGGGTTGACGGTGGCGAGCGACACTGAAGCTTTCTTT
CASRTNHRGLTVASDTEAFF
>-|TRBV28|-|TRBJ1-1
TGTGCCAGCTTCTCACCGGGTCTAACCACTGAAGCTTTCTTT
CASFSPGLTTEAFF
>-|TRBV7-3|-|TRBJ2-7
TGTGCCAGCAGCGCCCGTACGAGGCAGTACTTC
CASSARTRQYF
>TRBD1|TRBV7-9|-|TRBJ2-7
TGTGCCAGCAGCTTAAAGCAGGACAGGAGGAGCTCCTACGAGCAGTACTTC
CASSLKQDRRSSYEQYF
>TRBD1|TRBV11-2|-|TRBJ1-2
TGTGCCAGCAGCTCAACAGGGGATGGGGGCTACACCTTC
CASSSTGDGGYTF
>TRBD1|TRBV28|-|TRBJ2-3
TGTGCCAGCAGTTCCACAGGGGGCGTCACAGATACGCAGTATTTT
CASSSTGGVTDTQYF
>-|TRBV7-9|-|TRBJ2-7
TGTGCCAGCAGCTTAGGCCGGGAGATATCCCACGAGCAGTACTTC
CASSLGREISHEQYF
>-|TRBV9|-|TRBJ2-2
TGTGCCAGCAGCGTAGGGGGAGGGAACACCGGGGAGCTGTTTTTT
CASSVGGGNTGELFF
>TRBD1|TRBV5-6|-|TRBJ2-7
TGTGCCAGCAGTTTCCAGGGGGCGACAAAGCACCTATGCGAGCAGTACTTC
CASSFQGATKHLCEQYF
>TRBD1|TRBV5-1|-|TRBJ2-7
TGCGCCAGCAGAGATCGGACAGGGTTTAACTACGAGCAGTACTTC
CASRDRTGFNYEQYF
>-|TRBV4-3|-|TRBJ2-5
TGCGCCAGCAGCCAAGACAGCAGGGGCCAAGAGACCCAGTACTTC
CASSQDSRGQETQYF
>TRBD1|TRBV4-3|-|TRBJ2-6
TGCGCCAGCAGCCAAGAAAAGTTGGGACAGGGGGTAGGGGCCAACGTCCTGACTTTC
CASSQEKLGQGVGANVLTF
>TRBD1|TRBV28|once|TRBJ2-7
TGTGCCAGCAGCCCTGGGACAGGGTTCTTCGAGCAGTACTTC
CASSPGTGFFEQYF
>-|TRBV5-4|-|TRBJ1-2
TGTGCCAGCAGCTTGTGGGGAGGGTACAGCGCCGATGACTATGGCTACACCTTC
CASSLWGGYSADDYGYTF
>-|TRBV28|-|TRBJ1-3
TGTGCCAGCAGTTTTCGTTTGTCTGCTGGAAACACCATATATTTT
CASSFRLSAGNTIYF
>-|TRBV14|-|TRBJ2-7
TGTGCCAGCAGCCAAGAGGCAGCGGAAACCTACGAGCAGTACTTC
CASSQEAAETYEQYF
>TRBD2|TRBV27|-|TRBJ2-3
TGTGCCAGCAGTTCACCTAGCGGGGGCATCACAGATACGCAGTATTTT
CASSSPSGGITDTQYF
>-|TRBV19|-|TRBJ2-7
TGTGCCAGTAGTACAGGGGCGGTCTCCTACGAGCAGTACTTC
CASSTGAVSYEQYF
>-|TRBV6-4|once|TRBJ2-2
TGTGCCAGCACGGCCGTTCCCCTAAGTGAGGGTCCCGGGGAGCTGTTTTTT
CASTAVPLSEGPGELFF
>TRBD1|TRBV6-5|few|TRBJ1-6
TGTGCCAGCAGCAAACCGGGACAGGGAGGATCCCCCCTCCACTTT
CASSKPGQGGSPLHF
>TRBD1|TRBV28|-|TRBJ1-1
TGTGCCAGCAGCCGTACAACCGGGACAGTCATGAACACTGAAGCTTTCTTT
CASSRTTGTVMNTEAFF